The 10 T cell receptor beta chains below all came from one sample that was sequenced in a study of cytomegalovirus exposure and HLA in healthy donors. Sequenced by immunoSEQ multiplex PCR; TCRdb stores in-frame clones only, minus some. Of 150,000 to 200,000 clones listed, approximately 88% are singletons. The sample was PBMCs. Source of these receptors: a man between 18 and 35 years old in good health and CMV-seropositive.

The DNA of the CDR3 is TGTGCCAGCAGCGTCGATCAGGGTGGGGAGCAGTACTTC. Residues: CASSVDQGGEQYF. This chain joins TRBV9 and TRBJ2-7; D is possibly TRBD1 (5 bases). The CDR3 is made up of 13 amino acids. Trimming removed 2 bases at V and 7 bases at J, with 13 bases between. The germline CDR1 and CDR2 sequences are SGDLS and YYNGEE.

This CDR3 reads CASSRQGVWNNEQFF. CDR3 DNA sequence: TGTGCCAGCAGCCGACAGGGGGTCTGGAACAATGAGCAGTTCTTC. This chain joins TRBV14 and TRBJ2-1; 9 nucleotides agree with TRBD1. CDR1 is SGHDN, CDR2 FVKESK, per germline. The CDR3 runs 15 residues. Trimming at V came to 4 bases and at J to 5 bases, leaving 6 bases not matched to a gene.

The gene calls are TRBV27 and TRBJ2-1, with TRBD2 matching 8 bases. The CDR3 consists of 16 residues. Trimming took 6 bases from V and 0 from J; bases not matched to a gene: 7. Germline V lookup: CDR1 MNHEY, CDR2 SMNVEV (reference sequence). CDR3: CASRGAGVSSYNEQFF. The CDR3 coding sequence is TGTGCCAGCAGAGGAGCGGGAGTGAGCTCCTACAATGAGCAGTTCTTC.

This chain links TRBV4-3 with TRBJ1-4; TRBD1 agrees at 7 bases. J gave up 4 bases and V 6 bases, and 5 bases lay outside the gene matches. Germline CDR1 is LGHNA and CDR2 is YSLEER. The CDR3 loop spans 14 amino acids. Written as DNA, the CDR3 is TGCGCCAGCAGTCGGACAGGCATTAATGAAAAACTGTTTTTT. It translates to CASSRTGINEKLFF.

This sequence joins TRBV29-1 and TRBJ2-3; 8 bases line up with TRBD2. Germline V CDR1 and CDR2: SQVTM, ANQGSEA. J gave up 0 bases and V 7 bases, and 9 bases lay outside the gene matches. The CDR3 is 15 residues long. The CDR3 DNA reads TGCAGCGCTCAACTAGCGGAGAAAAGCACAGATACGCAGTATTTT. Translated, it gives CSAQLAEKSTDTQYF.

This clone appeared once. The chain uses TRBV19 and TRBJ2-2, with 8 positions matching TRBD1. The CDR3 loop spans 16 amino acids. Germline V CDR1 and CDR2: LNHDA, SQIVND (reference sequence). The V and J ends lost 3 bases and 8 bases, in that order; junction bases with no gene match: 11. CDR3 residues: CASSIDGQGLLGELFF. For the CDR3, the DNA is TGTGCCAGTAGTATTGACGGACAGGGTCTCCTTGGGGAGCTGTTTTTT.

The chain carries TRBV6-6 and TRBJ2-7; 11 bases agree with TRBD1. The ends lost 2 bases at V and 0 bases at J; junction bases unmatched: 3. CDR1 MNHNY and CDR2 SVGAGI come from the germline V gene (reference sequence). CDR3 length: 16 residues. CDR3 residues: CASSYLGQGVSYEQYF. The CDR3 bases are TGTGCCAGCAGTTACCTGGGACAGGGGGTCTCCTACGAGCAGTACTTC.

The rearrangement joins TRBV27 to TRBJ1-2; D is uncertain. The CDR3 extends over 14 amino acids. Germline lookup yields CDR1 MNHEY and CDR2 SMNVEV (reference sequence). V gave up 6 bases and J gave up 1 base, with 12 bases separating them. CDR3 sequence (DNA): TGTGCCAGCAGGCCCGCGGCGGTTAACTATGGCTACACCTTC. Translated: CASRPAAVNYGYTF.

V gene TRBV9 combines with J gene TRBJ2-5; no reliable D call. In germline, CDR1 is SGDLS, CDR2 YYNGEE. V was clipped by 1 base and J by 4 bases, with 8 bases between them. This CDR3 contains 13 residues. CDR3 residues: CASSVPPGETQYF. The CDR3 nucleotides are TGTGCCAGCAGCGTACCCCCCGGAGAGACCCAGTACTTC.

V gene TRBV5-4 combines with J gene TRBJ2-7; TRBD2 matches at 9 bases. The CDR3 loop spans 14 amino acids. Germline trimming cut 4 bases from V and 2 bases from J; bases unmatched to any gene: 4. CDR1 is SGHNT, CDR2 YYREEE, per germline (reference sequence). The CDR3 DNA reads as TGTGCCAGCAGCGCAACTAGCGGGCCCTACGAGCAGTACTTC. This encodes CASSATSGPYEQYF.